The 12 T cell receptor beta chains listed next were all sequenced from one sample in a study of blood T cell repertoires in COVID-19. Produced via immunoSEQ multiplex PCR; TCRdb's table is partial and in-frame only. The sample carries approximately 200,000 clones, about three quarters recorded once. Sequencing was done on a sample of peripheral blood. Every receptor here comes from an elderly woman with COVID-19, enrolled during active disease.

The chain has TRBV4-1 and TRBJ2-7, with a tentative D call TRBD1 (5 bases). V shed 4 bases and J shed 0 bases, with 13 bases lying between them. CDR1 is MGHRA, CDR2 YSYEKL, per germline. CDR3 length equals 15 residues. Written as DNA, the CDR3 is TGCGCCAGCAGCCTCAGGTCAGGGATCTCCTACGAGCAGTACTTC. This encodes CASSLRSGISYEQYF.

This sequence joins TRBV5-1 and TRBJ2-3; unclear D gene. The CDR3 is made up of 15 amino acids. V shed 0 bases and J shed 0 bases, with 8 bases lying between them. CDR1 is SGHRS and CDR2 is YFSETQ in the germline V gene. CDR3 nucleotide sequence: TGCGCCAGCAGCTTGGACCCACGGAGCACAGATACGCAGTATTTT. Translation: CASSLDPRSTDTQYF.

This chain links TRBV27 with TRBJ2-7; tentative D call: TRBD2 (6 bases). The V and J ends lost 6 bases and 6 bases respectively, with 15 bases between them. This CDR3 comprises 13 residues. Germline values: CDR1 MNHEY, CDR2 SMNVEV (reference sequence). The CDR3 is CASRTNQGGEQYF. The CDR3 DNA reads as TGTGCCAGCAGGACGAATCAGGGAGGCGAGCAGTACTTC.

The rearrangement links TRBV15 to TRBJ2-7; TRBD1 agrees at 7 bases. The V gene end was trimmed by 3 bases and the J gene end by 6 bases; junction bases not matched to a gene: 5. Germline lookup yields CDR1 LNHNV and CDR2 YYDKDF (reference sequence). The CDR3 runs 13 residues. The CDR3 spells CATSSEQGTEQYF. Here the CDR3 DNA reads TGTGCCACCAGCAGCGAACAGGGGACCGAGCAGTACTTC.

The V gene is TRBV6-7, the J gene TRBJ1-4; tentatively, D is TRBD1 (5 bases). TRBV6-7 is sorted into the ORF group, with uncertain function. The CDR3 loop spans 18 amino acids. V lost 6 bases and J 0 bases, leaving 20 bases between the germline ends. The CDR3 nucleotides read TGTGCCAGCAGCCTAGAGGACGGACACAACACAACTAATGAAAAACTGTTTTTT. Protein sequence: CASSLEDGHNTTNEKLFF.

The genes are TRBV29-1 and TRBJ2-5; the D gene is possibly TRBD2 (7 bases). V lost 2 bases and J 5 bases, leaving 27 bases between the germline ends. Germline values: CDR1 SQVTM, CDR2 ANQGSEA. The CDR3 length is 18 residues. This CDR3 is CSVERDLGGGPSIETQYF. CDR3 nucleotide sequence: TGCAGCGTTGAAAGGGACCTGGGGGGGGGCCCAAGTATTGAGACCCAGTACTTC.

V usage is TRBV13 and J usage is TRBJ2-7; D possibly corresponds to TRBD2 (6 bases). Trimming left V 2 bases short and J 5 bases short, with 19 bases between. This CDR3 is built from 16 residues. CDR1 is PRHDT, CDR2 FYEKMQ, per germline (reference sequence). CDR3 in DNA: TGTGCCAGCAGCTTAAGAGGGTGGACTACTAGTCACGAGCAGTACTTC. This translates into CASSLRGWTTSHEQYF. The full variable domain, rest sourced from reference TRBV13 and TRBJ2-7, is AAGVIQSPRHLIKEKRETATLKCYPIPRHDTVYWYQQGPGQDPQFLISFYEKMQSDKGSIPDRFSAQQFSDYHSELNMSSLELGDSALYFCASSLRGWTTSHEQYFGPGTRLTVT.

This clone was picked up a small number of times. The V and J genes are TRBV19 and TRBJ2-5, with TRBD1 as a possible D gene (6 bases). Trimming took 0 bases from V and 0 from J, leaving 8 bases between them. This CDR3 region has 15 residues. Germline V gives CDR1 LNHDA, CDR2 SQIVND (reference sequence). The CDR3 region is CASSIDRGYQETQYF. The CDR3 coding sequence is TGTGCCAGTAGTATAGACAGGGGTTACCAAGAGACCCAGTACTTC.

This chain uses TRBV7-8 with TRBJ1-4, with TRBD1 as a possible D gene (5 bases). Per germline, CDR1 SGHVS and CDR2 FQNEAQ. Trimming stripped 8 bases from V and 5 bases from J, with 15 bases between. This CDR3 spans 14 amino acids. CDR3 region: CASRGTLPNEKLFF. CDR3 coding DNA: TGTGCCAGCCGGGGGACGTTACCGAATGAAAAACTGTTTTTT.

The chain employs TRBV29-1 and TRBJ2-7, with 9 bases matching TRBD1. Germline V lookup: CDR1 SQVTM, CDR2 ANQGSEA. The CDR3 is 15 amino acids. The V segment lost 1 base and the J segment 3 bases; nucleotides outside the gene matches: 7. The CDR3 DNA sequence: TGCAGCGTTGAAGGCCCGGGACAGGGATACTACGAGCAGTACTTC. Translation: CSVEGPGQGYYEQYF.

The rearrangement links TRBV24-1 to TRBJ2-7, with D maybe TRBD1 (7 bases). The CDR3 covers 15 residues. Germline V lookup: CDR1 KGHDR, CDR2 SFDVKD. V was shortened by 3 bases and J by 1 base, with 12 bases between the two germline ends. The CDR3 bases are TGTGCCACCAGTGATACAGGGGCGGGATCCTACGAGCAGTACTTC. This gives the protein CATSDTGAGSYEQYF.

This clone was seen more than once but under ten times. This rearrangement joins TRBV4-2 to TRBJ2-5, with 12 bases lining up with TRBD2. Germline CDR1 reads LGHNA; CDR2 reads YNFKEQ. The CDR3 is made up of 19 amino acids. After removal of 1 base from V and 3 bases from J, the junction contained 12 bases not matched to a gene. The CDR3 bases are TGTGCCAGCAGCCAAGGGACTAAACTAGCGGGGGGACCTAAAGAGACCCAGTACTTC. Its protein product is CASSQGTKLAGGPKETQYF.